This T cell receptor beta chain derives from a study of glioma-infiltrating T cells after dendritic cell vaccination. In the study overall: Autologous tumor lysate-pulsed dendritic cell vaccination was given between about 2003 and 2013.

The CDR3 runs to 14 residues. V lost 4 bases to trimming and J lost 4 bases; unmatched junction nucleotides: 5. Germline V gene sequence: CDR1 SGHDN, CDR2 FVKESK. The repertoire was sequenced with immunoSEQ multiplex PCR; TCRdb's copy has only in-frame clones and lacks some. The profile shows about 36,000 clones, about 80% of them singletons. Blood PBMC samples: pre-vaccination, two weeks post third vaccination, and at tumor progression. The sample consisted of blood, taken before dendritic cell vaccination. The chain is built from TRBV14 and TRBJ2-7, with 9 positions matching TRBD1. The TCR originated in a human donor with glioblastoma. The CDR3 coding sequence is TGTGCCAGCAGCCCCGGGACAGGGAAGTACGAGCAGTACTTC. Protein product: CASSPGTGKYEQYF.